This T cell receptor beta chain was captured in a study of blood T cell repertoires in COVID-19. Seattle patients were enrolled during active infection and followed longitudinally. Libraries were prepared by immunoSEQ multiplex PCR; TCRdb keeps only in-frame clonotypes and omits some of them. This sample carries around 270,000 clones, about 87% of them seen once, and the ten largest clones take around 5%. This receptor was obtained from an older woman with COVID-19, enrolled during active disease. Sequencing used peripheral blood.

The CDR3 spells CASSLTSAGVSSGANVLTF. In DNA, the CDR3 is TGTGCCAGCAGCTTGACCTCAGCGGGAGTGTCCTCTGGGGCCAACGTCCTGACTTTC. The chain has TRBV7-6 and TRBJ2-6; 8 bases are a match to TRBD2. V lost 3 bases and J lost 0; bases outside the gene matches: 10. The length of the CDR3 is 19 residues. In germline, CDR1 is SGHVS, CDR2 FNYEAQ.